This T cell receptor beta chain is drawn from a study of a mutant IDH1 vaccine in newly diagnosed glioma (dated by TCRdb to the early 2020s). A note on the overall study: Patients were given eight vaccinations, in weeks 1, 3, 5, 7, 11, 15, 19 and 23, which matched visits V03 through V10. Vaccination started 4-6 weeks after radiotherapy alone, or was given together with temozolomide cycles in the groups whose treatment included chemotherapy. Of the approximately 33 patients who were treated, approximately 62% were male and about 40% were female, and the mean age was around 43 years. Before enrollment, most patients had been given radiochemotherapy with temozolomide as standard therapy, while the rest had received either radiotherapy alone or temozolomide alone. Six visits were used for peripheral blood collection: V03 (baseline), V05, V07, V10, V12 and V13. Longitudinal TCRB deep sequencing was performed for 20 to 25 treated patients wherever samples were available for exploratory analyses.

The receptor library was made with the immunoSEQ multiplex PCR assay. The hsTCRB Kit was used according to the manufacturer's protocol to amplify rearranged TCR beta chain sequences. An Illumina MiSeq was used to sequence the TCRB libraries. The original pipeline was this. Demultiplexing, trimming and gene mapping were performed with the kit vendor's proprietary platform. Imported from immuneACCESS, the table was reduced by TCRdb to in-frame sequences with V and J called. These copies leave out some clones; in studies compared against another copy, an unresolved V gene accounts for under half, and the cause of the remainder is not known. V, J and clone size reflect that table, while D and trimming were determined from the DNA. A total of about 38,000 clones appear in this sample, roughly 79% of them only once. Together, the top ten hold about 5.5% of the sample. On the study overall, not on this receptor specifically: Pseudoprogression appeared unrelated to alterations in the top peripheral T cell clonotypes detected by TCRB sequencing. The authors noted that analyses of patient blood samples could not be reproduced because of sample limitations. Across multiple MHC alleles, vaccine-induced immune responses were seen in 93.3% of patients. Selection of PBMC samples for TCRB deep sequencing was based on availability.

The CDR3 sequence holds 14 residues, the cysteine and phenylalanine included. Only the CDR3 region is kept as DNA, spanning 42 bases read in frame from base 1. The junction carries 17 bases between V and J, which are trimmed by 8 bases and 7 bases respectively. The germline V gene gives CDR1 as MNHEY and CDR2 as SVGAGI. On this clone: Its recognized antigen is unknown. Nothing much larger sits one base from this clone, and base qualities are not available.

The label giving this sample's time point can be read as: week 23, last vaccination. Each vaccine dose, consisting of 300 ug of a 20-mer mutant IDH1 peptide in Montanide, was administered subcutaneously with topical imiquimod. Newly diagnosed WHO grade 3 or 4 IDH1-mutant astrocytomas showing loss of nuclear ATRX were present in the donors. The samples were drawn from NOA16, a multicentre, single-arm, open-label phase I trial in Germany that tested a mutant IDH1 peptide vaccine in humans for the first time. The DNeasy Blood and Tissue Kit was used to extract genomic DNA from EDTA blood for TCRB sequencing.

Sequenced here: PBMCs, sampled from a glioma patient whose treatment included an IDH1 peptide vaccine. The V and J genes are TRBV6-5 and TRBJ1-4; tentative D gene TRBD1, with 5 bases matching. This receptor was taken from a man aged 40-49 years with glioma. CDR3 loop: CASAPPKGREKLFF. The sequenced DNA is TGTGCCAGCGCCCCGCCTAAGGGGCGTGAAAAACTGTTTTTT.